A selection of T cell receptor beta chains follows, all from one sample in a study of blood T cell repertoires in COVID-19. Assay used: immunoSEQ multiplex PCR; TCRdb lists only in-frame clones, some missing. The data contain 120,000 or so clones, roughly 83% of them singletons. Sequenced: peripheral blood. Receptor source: a man in his forties with active or convalescent COVID-19. Each CDR3 is given with its conserved first and last residue. The D gene is left open where the match is weak. Clone size is not always given. Where it is, it says once, few, many or a class for expanded clones.

V	length	D	J	size	DNA	CDR3
TRBV11-2	15	TRBD1	TRBJ1-2	-	TGTGCCAGCAGCTCTTTACGAGACAGGGATCATGGCTACACCTTC	CASSSLRDRDHGYTF
TRBV28	19	TRBD1	TRBJ1-4	-	TGTGCCAGCAGTTTAATATCCGGGACAGGGGGCACAACTAATGAAAAACTGTTTTTT	CASSLISGTGGTTNEKLFF
TRBV10-1	15	-	TRBJ2-3	-	TGCGCCCACCGGCCAGGGGGGCCCAGCACAGATACGCAGTATTTT	CAHRPGGPSTDTQYF
TRBV11-2	12	-	TRBJ2-7	-	TGTGCCAGCAGTACCCAGGCCGGCGAGCAGTACTTC	CASSTQAGEQYF
TRBV19	13	TRBD1	TRBJ1-1	few	TGTGCCAGTAGTAGGGACAGGGGTGCTGAAGCTTTCTTT	CASSRDRGAEAFF
TRBV18	12	-	TRBJ1-5	once	TGTGCCAGCTCACCTTCGAATCAGCCCCAGCATTTT	CASSPSNQPQHF
TRBV5-4	13	-	TRBJ2-1	few	TGTGCCAGCAGCTTCGACTTCAACAATGAGCAGTTCTTC	CASSFDFNNEQFF
TRBV3-1/TRBV3-2	15	-	TRBJ1-1	-	TGTGCCAGCAGCCCCCCCCCTACAGGACGGACTGAAGCTTTCTTT	CASSPPPTGRTEAFF
TRBV11-2	14	-	TRBJ2-7	-	TGTGCCAGCAGCTTAGACCCGGGGTGGCCGATTCAGTACTTC	CASSLDPGWPIQYF
TRBV6-5	14	TRBD1	TRBJ1-2	-	TGTGCCAGCAGTTACACAGGGACAGTCTATGGCTACACCTTC	CASSYTGTVYGYTF
TRBV4-3	14	-	TRBJ2-2	-	TGCGCCAGCAGCCAAGGGGGAGTGGACGGGGAGCTGTTTTTT	CASSQGGVDGELFF
TRBV2	14	TRBD1	TRBJ1-2	few	TGTGCCAGCAGTAGGCAGACAGGGAACTATGGCTACACCTTC	CASSRQTGNYGYTF
TRBV6-5	13	-	TRBJ2-7	-	TGTGCCAGCAGAATCACAGGGATCGGGGAGCAGTACTTC	CASRITGIGEQYF
TRBV7-2	15	TRBD2	TRBJ2-1	-	TGTGCCAGCAGCTTAGAACTAGCGGGCTACAATGAGCAGTTCTTC	CASSLELAGYNEQFF
TRBV30	14	-	TRBJ1-5	-	TGTGCCTGGACTAGCGGGACTTCCCGACAGCCCCAGCATTTT	CAWTSGTSRQPQHF
TRBV19	14	-	TRBJ1-4	-	TGTGCCAGTAGCTCGACTCTGGGGGGTGAAAAACTGTTTTTT	CASSSTLGGEKLFF
TRBV7-9	14	-	TRBJ1-6	-	TGTGCCAGCACCCGAGGCGGGGGCAATTCACCCCTCCACTTT	CASTRGGGNSPLHF
TRBV27	12	-	TRBJ2-7	-	TGTGCCAGCAGTGCCAGACAAGGCGAGCAGTACTTC	CASSARQGEQYF
TRBV14	15	-	TRBJ2-2	-	TGTGCCAGCAGCCGCCTGGAGGGGCCGACCGGGGAGCTGTTTTTT	CASSRLEGPTGELFF
TRBV9	16	-	TRBJ1-5	-	TGTGCCAGCAGCGTAGGAAGCGGGCAGGCTGGTGAGCCCCAGCATTTT	CASSVGSGQAGEPQHF
TRBV24-1	16	TRBD1	TRBJ2-1	-	TGTGCCACCAGTGATTGGGGACAGGGAACCGGCAATGAGCAGTTCTTC	CATSDWGQGTGNEQFF
TRBV7-3	15	TRBD1	TRBJ1-2	-	TGTGCCAGCAGCTCCTTACAGGGGGCGTTTAATGGCTACACCTTC	CASSSLQGAFNGYTF
TRBV3-1/TRBV3-2	14	-	TRBJ2-7	-	TGTGCCAGCACTCCCCGAGGCTTCTTTTACGAGCAGTACTTC	CASTPRGFFYEQYF
TRBV5-1	14	-	TRBJ1-1	once	TGCGCCAGCAGCGCCCTGACAGCGAACACTGAAGCTTTCTTT	CASSALTANTEAFF
TRBV3-1/TRBV3-2	14	-	TRBJ1-1	-	TGTGCCAGCAGCCGTAGCCGGGTCGGCACTGAAGCTTTCTTT	CASSRSRVGTEAFF
TRBV6-5	14	-	TRBJ2-7	few	TGTGCCAGCAGACCCACAGGGAGCGGCTACGAGCAGTACTTC	CASRPTGSGYEQYF
TRBV7-9	13	-	TRBJ2-7	-	TGTGCCAGCAGCTCTCGACTAGACTACGAGCAGTACTTC	CASSSRLDYEQYF
TRBV7-2	15	TRBD1	TRBJ2-7	-	TGTGCCAGCAGCTTGGGTGAGGGGGCTAGGTACGAGCAGTACTTC	CASSLGEGARYEQYF
TRBV7-2	16	TRBD2	TRBJ2-5	-	TGTGCCAGCAGCCGCCAACTAGCGGGGGGTTTTGAGACCCAGTACTTC	CASSRQLAGGFETQYF
TRBV6-5	14	TRBD1	TRBJ1-5	-	TGTGCCAGCAACCGGGACAGTACGAATCAGCCCCAGCATTTT	CASNRDSTNQPQHF
TRBV3-1/TRBV3-2	16	-	TRBJ1-3	once	TGTGCCAGCAGCCACTCCCCGGGGGGGATCGGAAACACCATATATTTT	CASSHSPGGIGNTIYF
TRBV4-2	17	-	TRBJ1-5	once	TGTGCCAGCAGCCCAGGCCAAGGGGTAGACGGGGGTCAGCCCCAGCATTTT	CASSPGQGVDGGQPQHF
TRBV3-1/TRBV3-2	17	TRBD1	TRBJ1-4	-	TGTGCCAGCAGGCAAGGGACAGCCTACCCGTCCTCAGAAAAACTGTTTTTT	CASRQGTAYPSSEKLFF
TRBV28	14	-	TRBJ1-1	-	TGTGCCAGCAGTTTGGCAGGAAAGAACACTGAAGCTTTCTTT	CASSLAGKNTEAFF
TRBV5-6	15	-	TRBJ1-2	-	TGTGCCAGCAGCTGGCGTGACGGACAACGATACGGCTACACCTTC	CASSWRDGQRYGYTF
TRBV7-6	15	-	TRBJ1-1	few	TGTGCCAGCAGCATCGACCGGGTCATGAACACTGAAGCTTTCTTT	CASSIDRVMNTEAFF
TRBV24-1	14	TRBD1	TRBJ1-2	-	TGTGCCACCAGTGAACGGACAGGGGACTATGGCTACACCTTC	CATSERTGDYGYTF
TRBV11-2	13	TRBD1	TRBJ2-1	-	TGTGCCAGCAGCCCTGGACAGGTCCATGAGCAGTTCTTC	CASSPGQVHEQFF
TRBV7-9	14	TRBD2	TRBJ2-7	-	TGTGCCAGCATCCTGGGAAGCGGGAGGAGCGAGCAGTACTTC	CASILGSGRSEQYF
TRBV6-6	15	TRBD1	TRBJ1-1	-	TGTGCCAGCAGTTACGGGACAGGGGGCGTATCTGAAGCTTTCTTT	CASSYGTGGVSEAFF
TRBV9	16	TRBD2	TRBJ2-1	few	TGTGCCAGCAGCGCGGGTGGGGTAGCGGGGTACAATGAGCAGTTCTTC	CASSAGGVAGYNEQFF
TRBV16	14	-	TRBJ1-5	-	TGTGCCAGCAGCCTCGGAGGGGCGGGCCAGCCCCAGCATTTT	CASSLGGAGQPQHF
TRBV3-1/TRBV3-2	12	-	TRBJ2-7	-	TGTGCCAGCAGCCAAGAACCAGGGGAGCAGTACTTC	CASSQEPGEQYF
TRBV11-2	16	TRBD1	TRBJ2-3	-	TGTGCCAGCAGCATCGTCTTGCAGGGGGCAGTAGATACGCAGTATTTT	CASSIVLQGAVDTQYF
TRBV24-1	11	-	TRBJ1-1	-	TGTGCCACCGCTAGGGGCACTGAAGCTTTCTTT	CATARGTEAFF
TRBV5-4	15	-	TRBJ2-7	-	TGTGCCAGCAGCTTGATCCGCAGGGGAGTGGGGGAGCAGTACTTC	CASSLIRRGVGEQYF
TRBV6-5	13	-	TRBJ1-6	-	TGTGCCAGCAAGGGGCAGGCGAATTCACCCCTCCACTTT	CASKGQANSPLHF
TRBV4-2	15	TRBD2	TRBJ2-7	once	TGTGCCAGCCAAGGAGCTAGCGGGGGGAACTACGAGCAGTACTTC	CASQGASGGNYEQYF